This TCR beta chain is drawn from a study of T cell responses to AZD1222 COVID-19 vaccine. Study-wide findings and caveats: Seropositivity was recorded at baseline in only 6 or 7 AZD1222 recipients. Sampling captured repertoires only after the peak T cell response. Females made up more of the donors, who were largely white British, and clonal diversity may have come out too low.

Germline-derived CDR1 and CDR2 are LGHNA and YSLEER. With 1 base clipped from V and 10 bases from J, the junction kept 13 bases outside the gene matches. The CDR3 spans 16 residues. The protocol was immunoSEQ multiplex PCR, while the TCRdb copy is restricted to in-frame clones and leaves out a portion. Among 95,000 to 120,000 clones listed, around nine tenths were seen once. A remark on this clone: The target antigen is unknown.

The specimen was peripheral blood, collected on day 0 of MenACWY control vaccination. V gene TRBV4-3 combines with J gene TRBJ2-1; TRBD1 matches at 7 bases. The source of this sequence is an adult in good health. CDR3 DNA sequence: TGCGCCAGCAGCCAAGCCAGGGACAGCTGGTCAGGGGAGCAGTTCTTC. Its translation is CASSQARDSWSGEQFF.